This TCR beta chain emerged from a study of blood T cell repertoires in COVID-19. Study-wide background: Collection of acute and convalescent COVID-19 samples took place in the United States, Italy and Spain.

The CDR3 is 13 residues long. The ends were cut back, 1 base at V and 11 bases at J, with 14 bases in the middle. Looked up from germline, CDR1 is SNHLY and CDR2 is FYNNEI. In the original processing: Using reference gene primer amplification, nucleated cell counts were estimated. Produced via immunoSEQ multiplex PCR; TCRdb's table is partial and in-frame only. V, J and clone size are taken as reported in that table, and D and trimming were inferred from the DNA itself. This repertoire shows roughly 260,000 clones, roughly 80% found once; its top ten account for roughly 4.6%. This sequence joins TRBV2 and TRBJ1-1, with D uncertain. Sequencing input: peripheral blood. The source is a woman aged 80 or over with active or convalescent COVID-19. CDR3 amino acids: CASSEESGGRAFF. CDR3 nucleotide sequence: TGTGCCAGCAGTGAAGAGTCGGGAGGGAGGGCTTTCTTT.